This TCR beta chain was identified in a study of blood T cells in healthy people across ages. General observations from the study: Any changes in expanded clonotypes were possibly confounded, as donor CMV status remained unknown. Both naive CD4+ cell counts and diversity were greater in long-lived donors than in aged donors.

For the second PCR, which ran for roughly 6 to 12 cycles, a sample-barcoded 5' primer and a J-beta primer mix were used. Every single cDNA molecule received a tag from a template-switch adaptor with 12 random nucleotides. Using its own MiXCR run on the 5' RACE reads, TCRdb lists one record per CDR3 protein. The sample lists approximately 350,000 distinct CDR3 sequences, 45% to 65% occurring once. In the case of this clonotype: No antigen is known for it.

Germline V gives CDR1 MNHEY, CDR2 SVGAGI. With 2 bases clipped from V and 14 bases from J, the junction kept 9 bases outside the gene matches. The CDR3 covers 13 residues. The V call is TRBV6-5, the J call TRBJ2-3, with 8 bases lining up with TRBD2. The sequence came from a man aged 60 to 69 in good health. Sequenced: blood. CDR3 sequence (DNA): TGTGCCAGCAGTTACGGCTTCGGGACTAGTTTGTATTTT. Its translation is CASSYGFGTSLYF.